Below are 14 T cell receptor beta chains sequenced from a single sample in a study of blood T cell repertoires in COVID-19. Method: immunoSEQ multiplex PCR; TCRdb's copy keeps in-frame clones and lacks some. There are roughly 410,000 clones in the sample; around 87% occur only once, and about 2.1% lies in the top ten. What was sequenced was peripheral blood. The source is a woman aged 55-70 years with COVID-19, enrolled during active disease.

This chain links TRBV30 with TRBJ1-2; D perhaps matches TRBD1 (5 bases). Germline CDR1 is GTSNPN and CDR2 is SVGIG (reference sequence). The CDR3 is 13 amino acids. The ends were cut back, 0 bases at V and 7 bases at J, with 12 bases in the middle. The CDR3 DNA reads TGTGCCTGGAGTGTTAATCAGGGTTCTGGCTACACCTTC. Its translation is CAWSVNQGSGYTF. The entire variable domain, with the rest obtained from reference TRBV30 and TRBJ1-2, is as follows: SQTIHQWPATLVQPVGSPLSLECTVEGTSNPNLYWYRQAAGRGLQLLFYSVGIGQISSEVPQNLSASRPQDRQFILSSKKLLLSDSGFYLCAWSVNQGSGYTFGSGTRLTVV.

This clone occurred once. J is TRBJ2-1 and V is TRBV5-1; perhaps TRBD1 as D (5 bases). Germline V gives CDR1 SGHRS, CDR2 YFSETQ. V was shortened by 2 bases and J by 2 bases, with 8 bases between the two germline ends. This CDR3 is 14 amino acids long. CDR3 sequence: CASSFQGPYNEQFF. The DNA for the CDR3 is TGCGCCAGCAGCTTCCAGGGCCCCTACAATGAGCAGTTCTTC.

The V call is TRBV15, the J call TRBJ1-2; 8 positions agree with TRBD1. The CDR3 consists of 14 residues. CDR1 and CDR2 from the germline V gene are LNHNV and YYDKDF (reference sequence). Losses at the gene ends were 5 bases for V and 0 bases for J; bases not matched to a gene: 2. The DNA for the CDR3 is TGTGCCACCAGCCAGGACAGGGCTAACTATGGCTACACCTTC. Protein: CATSQDRANYGYTF. The complete variable domain, with remaining parts taken from reference TRBV15 and TRBJ1-2, reads DAMVIQNPRYQVTQFGKPVTLSCSQTLNHNVMYWYQQKSSQAPKLLFHYYDKDFNNEADTPDNFQSRRPNTSFCFLDIRSPGLGDTAMYLCATSQDRANYGYTFGSGTRLTVV.

This chain uses TRBV14 with TRBJ2-5; the D gene is possibly TRBD2 (6 bases). V was shortened by 4 bases and J by 5 bases, with 11 bases between the two germline ends. Germline lookup yields CDR1 SGHDN and CDR2 FVKESK. The CDR3 loop spans 13 amino acids. CDR3 in amino acids: CASSPGERETQYF. Written as DNA, the CDR3 is TGTGCCAGCAGCCCGGGGGAACGCGAGACCCAGTACTTC.

This clone was detected only once. The chain joins TRBV18 to TRBJ2-7; 11 bases align to TRBD2. Germline assignment: CDR1 KGHSH and CDR2 LQKENI. This CDR3 region has 16 residues. J was trimmed by 1 base and V by 3 bases; bases with no gene match: 5. The DNA for the CDR3 is TGTGCCAGCTCACCGACTAGCGGGGCCTCATCCTACGAGCAGTACTTC. Its translation: CASSPTSGASSYEQYF.

There are a few counts of this clone. The V and J genes are TRBV7-9 and TRBJ1-5; D perhaps matches TRBD1 (5 bases). Trimming shortened V by 5 bases and J by 0 bases, and 11 bases separated the two germline ends. Per germline, CDR1 SEHNR and CDR2 FQNEAQ (reference sequence). The CDR3 runs to 15 residues. The CDR3 is CASSRGSPSNQPQHF. DNA for the CDR3: TGTGCCAGCAGCCGGGGGTCTCCTAGCAATCAGCCCCAGCATTTT.

The chain employs TRBV5-1 and TRBJ2-6; possibly TRBD1 for D (5 bases). V shed 2 bases and J shed 0 bases, with 12 bases lying between them. The CDR3 length is 17 residues. Germline V gene lookup returns CDR1 SGHRS and CDR2 YFSETQ. The CDR3 is CASSFRADISGANVLTF. The CDR3 DNA sequence: TGCGCCAGCAGCTTCAGGGCCGATATCTCTGGGGCCAACGTCCTGACTTTC.

The chain joins TRBV4-1 to TRBJ1-1; 8 bases match TRBD1. Per germline, CDR1 MGHRA and CDR2 YSYEKL. Trimming at V came to 5 bases and at J to 1 base, leaving 3 bases not matched to a gene. The CDR3 spans 14 residues. The CDR3 loop is CASSLQGANTEAFF. The CDR3 nucleotides are TGCGCCAGCAGCTTGCAGGGGGCGAACACTGAAGCTTTCTTT.

The chain links TRBV7-2 to TRBJ1-5; 9 nucleotides agree with TRBD1. The CDR3 covers 14 residues. Unmatched junction bases numbered 3, after V lost 4 bases and J lost 5 bases. Germline CDR1 reads SGHTA; CDR2 reads FQGNSA. CDR3 sequence reads: CASSSWTGDQPQHF. The CDR3 nucleotides are TGTGCCAGCAGCTCATGGACAGGGGATCAGCCCCAGCATTTT.

This chain joins TRBV5-4 and TRBJ2-2, with 15 bases fitting TRBD2. Per the germline V gene, CDR1 is SGHNT and CDR2 is YYREEE (reference sequence). Losses at the gene ends were 7 bases for V and 5 bases for J; bases not matched to a gene: 12. The CDR3 covers 18 residues. The CDR3, as DNA: TGTGCCAGCGGGTCAACCGGACTAGCGGGGGGGAGTACCGGGGAGCTGTTTTTT. Amino acid sequence: CASGSTGLAGGSTGELFF.

This clone occurred a few times. This chain uses TRBV29-1 with TRBJ2-5, with D perhaps TRBD1 (6 bases). CDR3 length: 17 residues. Germline lookup yields CDR1 SQVTM and CDR2 ANQGSEA. V shed 3 bases and J shed 4 bases, with 24 bases lying between them. The CDR3 here is CSVEGLGTSGFGETQYF. CDR3 nucleotide sequence: TGCAGCGTTGAGGGCCTTGGGACATCTGGGTTCGGAGAGACCCAGTACTTC.

The chain uses TRBV6-5 and TRBJ2-1, with D tentatively TRBD2 (5 bases). Trimming left V 7 bases short and J 10 bases short, with 14 bases between. The CDR3 has 12 amino acids. Germline CDR1 MNHEY, CDR2 SVGAGI. For the CDR3, the DNA is TGTGCCAGCACCCTAGCTGAGGTAGAGCAGTTCTTC. Translation: CASTLAEVEQFF.

This clone was counted between two and nine times. The chain combines TRBV3-1 (or the pseudogene TRBV3-2) with TRBJ1-2; 7 nucleotides align to TRBD1. V was pared by 1 base and J by 8 bases, with 10 bases of the junction left unmatched. Germline V CDR1 and CDR2: LGHDT, YNNKEL (reference sequence). The CDR3 has 15 amino acids. CDR3 DNA: TGTGCCAGCAGCCAAGTTGCGAAAGGGACAGTCGGCTACACCTTC. Translated, it gives CASSQVAKGTVGYTF.

V gene TRBV5-5 combines with J gene TRBJ2-7; 9 bases are shared with TRBD1. Per germline, CDR1 SGHKS and CDR2 YYEKEE (reference sequence). V lost 2 bases, J lost 0 bases, and 6 bases stayed unmatched. The CDR3 is 16 amino acids. In DNA form, the CDR3 reads TGTGCCAGCAGCTTCACCGGGACAGGGAGCTCCTACGAGCAGTACTTC. Its protein product is CASSFTGTGSSYEQYF.